A selection of T cell receptor beta chains follows, all from one sample in a study of cytomegalovirus exposure and HLA in healthy donors. TCRdb's copy holds only in-frame clones and misses some; the assay was immunoSEQ multiplex PCR. The sample shows approximately 110,000 clones, about 80% of them seen only once. The material sequenced was PBMCs. The receptors come from a woman between 45 and 65 years old in good health and CMV-seropositive. Both conserved end residues are part of each CDR3. A D gene is named only where the DNA matches it firmly. A clone size is listed for some rows: how often the clone was seen (once, few, many), or a class if it is expanded.

abundance	d_gene	len	v_gene	j_gene	CDR3nt	CDR3aa
.	.	13	TRBV5-4	TRBJ2-3	TGTGCCAGCAGCTTGGTGGGAGGAGATACGCAGTATTTT	CASSLVGGDTQYF
few	TRBD1	14	TRBV5-5	TRBJ1-2	TGTGCCAGCAGCTCCGACAGGGCTAACTATGGCTACACCTTC	CASSSDRANYGYTF
few	TRBD1	16	TRBV7-9	TRBJ2-1	TGTGCCAGCAGCACCTACAGGGGACGGGGCTACAATGAGCAGTTCTTC	CASSTYRGRGYNEQFF
.	TRBD2	13	TRBV6-5	TRBJ2-2	TGTGCCACACAAGGACTAGCGGCCGGGGAGCTGTTTTTT	CATQGLAAGELFF
.	.	13	TRBV7-7	TRBJ2-1	TGTGCCAGCAGCTTAGCCTTAGAGGATGAGCAGTTCTTC	CASSLALEDEQFF
few	.	12	TRBV5-4	TRBJ2-7	TGTGCCAGCAGCACCTTTGAGTACGAGCAGTACTTC	CASSTFEYEQYF
.	.	15	TRBV7-8	TRBJ1-1	TGTGCCAGCAGCCTAGAGGGCCCGGGGTACACTGAAGCTTTCTTT	CASSLEGPGYTEAFF
.	TRBD1	16	TRBV4-1	TRBJ1-1	TGCGCCAGCAGCCAAGTCGGAGGGGGCGGTCGCACTGAAGCTTTCTTT	CASSQVGGGGRTEAFF
once	.	14	TRBV27	TRBJ2-3	TGTGCCAGCAGTTTGGGACTGTTTACAGATACGCAGTATTTT	CASSLGLFTDTQYF
.	.	14	TRBV6-5	TRBJ1-1	TGTGCCAGCAGTGGGGGGGCTTGGGACACTGAAGCTTTCTTT	CASSGGAWDTEAFF
.	TRBD1	16	TRBV4-1	TRBJ2-5	TGCGCCAGCAGCCAAGGGCGGCGGACAGGAGCGGAGACCCAGTACTTC	CASSQGRRTGAETQYF
few	.	15	TRBV6-1	TRBJ2-2	TGTGCCAGCAGTAACCGGGACATGAACACCGGGGAGCTGTTTTTT	CASSNRDMNTGELFF
once	.	18	TRBV7-2	TRBJ2-2	TGTGCCAGCAGCTCCCCTACCCACGGGTCCTTAGACACCGGGGAGCTGTTTTTT	CASSSPTHGSLDTGELFF
.	.	16	TRBV4-2	TRBJ2-7	TGTGCCAGCAGCCAAGCCTGGAACAGCCCCTCCTACGAGCAGTACTTC	CASSQAWNSPSYEQYF
.	TRBD2	16	TRBV4-2	TRBJ2-7	TGTGCCAGCAGCCAAGATCCCGGGACTAGCGGGGCAGGGTTGGGGTTC	CASSQDPGTSGAGLGF
.	.	14	TRBV6-5	TRBJ1-6	TGTGCCAGCAGGGCGGGAGGATCTAATTCACCCCTCCACTTT	CASRAGGSNSPLHF
.	.	14	TRBV9	TRBJ2-7	TGTGCCAGCAGCGTAGATGGCGGCCCCTACGAGCAGTACTTC	CASSVDGGPYEQYF